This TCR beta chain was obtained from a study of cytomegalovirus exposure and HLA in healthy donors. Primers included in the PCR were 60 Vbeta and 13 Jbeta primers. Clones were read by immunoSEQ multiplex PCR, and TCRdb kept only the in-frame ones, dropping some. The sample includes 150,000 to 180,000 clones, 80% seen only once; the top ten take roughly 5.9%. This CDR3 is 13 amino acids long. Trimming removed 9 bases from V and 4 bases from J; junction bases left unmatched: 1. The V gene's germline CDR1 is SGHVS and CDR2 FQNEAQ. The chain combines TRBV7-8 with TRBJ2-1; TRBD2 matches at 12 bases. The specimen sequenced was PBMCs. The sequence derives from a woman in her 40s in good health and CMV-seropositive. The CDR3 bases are TGTGCCAGTGGACTAGCGGGGTACAATGAGCAGTTCTTC. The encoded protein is CASGLAGYNEQFF.